The source of this TCR beta chain is a study of CD8 T cells in ankylosing spondylitis (dated by TCRdb to between 2016 and 2019). Study-wide context: The study profiled T cell receptor beta repertoires in healthy donors and ankylosing spondylitis patients to find disease-linked TCR variants. The full study cohort was made up of about 25 ankylosing spondylitis patients and 108 healthy donors. Peripheral blood was sampled, and synovial fluid was additionally collected from ankylosing spondylitis patients.

Summary of the overall study and its limitations: Blood from ankylosing spondylitis patients appeared to be characterized by a TCR beta motif made up of several highly homologous amino acid variants. Some TCR beta motif variants had previously been reported in synovial fluid and blood of reactive arthritis patients, which suggested common disease-initiation mechanisms. The disease-linked clones were reported as significantly enriched in matched synovial fluid samples from ankylosing spondylitis patients. A CD8+ phenotype was shown by the disease-linked clones, which were found at relatively low frequencies in peripheral blood.

Reads for this sample came from an Illumina HiSeq 2500. TCR beta libraries were prepared by quantitative 5'-RACE with molecular barcodes. From the authors' description of their analysis: To identify disease-linked TCR variants, a new computational method was used, one built on a probabilistic model of VDJ rearrangement. The public reads were quality trimmed at Q25 with fastp and then assembled into clones with MiXCR by TCRdb, keeping productive beta chains. Identical CDR3 proteins give one entry, which carries the most common genes and DNA. These V and J calls derive from TCRdb rather than the authors' analysis. The sample table holds around 230,000 distinct CDR3 sequences, of which around 7.8% were seen once. The ten largest clones capture nearly 7% of the sample. In this sample, this clonotype turned up a few times. The antigen this receptor binds is unknown. No base quality information exists; no much larger clone differs at one position.

The CDR3, cysteine through phenylalanine, is 15 amino acids long. The read is trimmed to its CDR3 DNA, 45 bases read in frame from base 1. From a lookup of the germline V gene, CDR1 and CDR2 are SGHRS and YFSETQ. V loses 4 bases of germline sequence and J loses 0 bases, and the interval between the two ends is 14 bases. Sequencing input: blood, either unsorted or a sorted T cell fraction (not recorded which). The clonotype was recovered from a male donor with ankylosing spondylitis or in good health (not recorded which). The sequence links TRBV5-1 to TRBJ2-7; possibly the D gene is TRBD1, per 6 matching bases. The nucleotides are TGCGCCAGCAGCCCCACACAGGGTAGCTCCTACGAGCAGTACTTC. Translated, it reads CASSPTQGSSYEQYF.